Described below is a single T cell receptor (beta chain) sequence and its context. Its specificity is not known. Germline V lookup: CDR1 SGHTA, CDR2 FQGNSA. The CDR3 spans 13 residues. Between the trimmed V and J ends, which lost 1 base and 3 bases, there was a span of 7 bases. These data belong to a study of cytomegalovirus exposure and HLA in healthy donors. The PCR was carried out with 60 Vbeta primers and 13 Jbeta primers. Measured with immunoSEQ multiplex PCR; TCRdb has only the in-frame clones, and not every one. The sample records about 150,000 clones, about 83% being singletons. Broader study findings: There were several of the most significant clusters that appeared linked to common viral pathogens in a later analysis. Confirmation was obtained in vitro that a few CMV-associated chains are specific for CMV antigens. Over 15,000 TCR beta sequences were associated with HLA alleles at 0.05 false discovery rate in a later analysis.

This sequence was found in a woman aged 25-40 years in good health and CMV-seronegative. The chain employs TRBV7-2 and TRBJ2-7; unclear D gene. The source material was PBMCs. The CDR3 is CASSLDVLYEQYF. CDR3 sequence (DNA): TGTGCCAGCAGCTTAGATGTTCTCTACGAGCAGTACTTC.